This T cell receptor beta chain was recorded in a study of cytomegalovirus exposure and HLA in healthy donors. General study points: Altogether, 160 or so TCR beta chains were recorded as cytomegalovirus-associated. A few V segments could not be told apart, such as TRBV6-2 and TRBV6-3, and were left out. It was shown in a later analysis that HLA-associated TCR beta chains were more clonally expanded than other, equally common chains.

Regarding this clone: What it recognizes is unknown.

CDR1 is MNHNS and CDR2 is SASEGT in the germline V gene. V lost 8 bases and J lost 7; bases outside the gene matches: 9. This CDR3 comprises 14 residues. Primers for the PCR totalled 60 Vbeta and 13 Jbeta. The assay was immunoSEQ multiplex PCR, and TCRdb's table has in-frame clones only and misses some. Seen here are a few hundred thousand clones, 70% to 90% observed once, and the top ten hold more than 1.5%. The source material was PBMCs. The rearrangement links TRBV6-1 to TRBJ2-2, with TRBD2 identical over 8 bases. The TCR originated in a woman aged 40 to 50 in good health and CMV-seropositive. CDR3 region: CASHPGGVGGELFF. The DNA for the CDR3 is TGTGCCAGCCACCCGGGAGGGGTGGGCGGGGAGCTGTTTTTT.